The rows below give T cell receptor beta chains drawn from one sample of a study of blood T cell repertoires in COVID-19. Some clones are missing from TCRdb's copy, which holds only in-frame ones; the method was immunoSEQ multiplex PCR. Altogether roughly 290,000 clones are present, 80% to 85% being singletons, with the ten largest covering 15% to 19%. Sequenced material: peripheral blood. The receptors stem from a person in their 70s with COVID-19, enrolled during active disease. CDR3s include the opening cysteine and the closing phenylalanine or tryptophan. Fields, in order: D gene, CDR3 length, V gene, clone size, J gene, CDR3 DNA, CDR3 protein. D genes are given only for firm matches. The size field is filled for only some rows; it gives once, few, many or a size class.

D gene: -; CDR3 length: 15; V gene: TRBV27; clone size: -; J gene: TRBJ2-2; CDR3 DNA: TGTGCCAGCAGTTTATTCGGGGGGAACACCGGGGAGCTGTTTTTT; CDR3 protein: CASSLFGGNTGELFF
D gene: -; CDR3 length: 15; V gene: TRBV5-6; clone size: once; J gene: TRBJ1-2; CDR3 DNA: TGTGCCAGCAGCTTACGACAGACCGGCCTCTATGGCTACACCTTC; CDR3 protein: CASSLRQTGLYGYTF
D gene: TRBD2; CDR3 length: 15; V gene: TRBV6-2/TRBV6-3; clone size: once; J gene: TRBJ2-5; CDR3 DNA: TGTGCCAGCAGTTACATCCGGGGGGGCCGAGAGACCCAGTACTTC; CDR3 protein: CASSYIRGGRETQYF
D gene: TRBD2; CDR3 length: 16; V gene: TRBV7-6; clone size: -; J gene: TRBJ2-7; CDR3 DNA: TGTGCCAGCAGCTTAGCGCAGGCTAGCGGACCCTACGAGCAGTACTTC; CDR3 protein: CASSLAQASGPYEQYF
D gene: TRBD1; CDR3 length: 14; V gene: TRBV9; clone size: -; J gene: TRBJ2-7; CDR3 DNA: TGTGCCAGCAGCCCGGCGGGACAGGGCTACGAGCAGTACTTC; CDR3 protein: CASSPAGQGYEQYF
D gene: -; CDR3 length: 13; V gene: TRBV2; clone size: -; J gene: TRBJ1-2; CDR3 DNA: TGTGCCAGCAGTGACGGCAGGGGCTATGGCTACACCTTC; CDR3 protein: CASSDGRGYGYTF
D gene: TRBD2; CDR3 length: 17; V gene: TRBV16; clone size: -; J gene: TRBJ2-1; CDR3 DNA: TGTGCCAGCAGCCAATTTGGACTAGCGGGAGTCGGTGATGAGCAGTTCTTC; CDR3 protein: CASSQFGLAGVGDEQFF
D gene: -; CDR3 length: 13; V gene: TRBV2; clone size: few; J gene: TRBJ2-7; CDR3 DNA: TGTGCCAGCAGTGGGACAGTGGCTCAGGAGCAGTACTTC; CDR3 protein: CASSGTVAQEQYF
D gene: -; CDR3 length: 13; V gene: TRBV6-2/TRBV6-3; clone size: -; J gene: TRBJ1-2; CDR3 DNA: TGTGCCAGCAGTTATAGCCTCCGGGGTGGCTACACCTTC; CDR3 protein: CASSYSLRGGYTF
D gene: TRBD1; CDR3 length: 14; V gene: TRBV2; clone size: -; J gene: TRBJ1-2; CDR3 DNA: TGTGCCAGCAGTGATGACAGGGGGAGGTATGGCTACACCTTC; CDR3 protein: CASSDDRGRYGYTF
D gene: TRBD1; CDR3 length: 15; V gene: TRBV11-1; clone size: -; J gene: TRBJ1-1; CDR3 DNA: TGTGCCAGCAGCGCCAGACAGGGAATCAACACTGAAGCTTTCTTT; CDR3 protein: CASSARQGINTEAFF
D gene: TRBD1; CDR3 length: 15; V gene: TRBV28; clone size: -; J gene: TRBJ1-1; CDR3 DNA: TGTGCCAGCAGTATACCGGGACAGGGAAGCACTGAAGCTTTCTTT; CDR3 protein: CASSIPGQGSTEAFF
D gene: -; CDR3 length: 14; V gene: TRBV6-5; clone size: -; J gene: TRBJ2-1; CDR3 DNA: TGTGCCAGCAGCCTGACGCGGGGGCTTAATGAGCAGTTCTTC; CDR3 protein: CASSLTRGLNEQFF
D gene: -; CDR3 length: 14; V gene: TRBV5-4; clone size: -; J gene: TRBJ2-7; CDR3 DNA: TGTGCCAGCAGCTTCGAAACCACAGTACGCGAGCAGTACTTC; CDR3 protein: CASSFETTVREQYF
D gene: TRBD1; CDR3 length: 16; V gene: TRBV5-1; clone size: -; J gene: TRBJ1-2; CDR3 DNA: TGCGCCAGCAGCTTGGCTCTTGGGACAGGGGACTATGGCTACACCTTC; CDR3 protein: CASSLALGTGDYGYTF
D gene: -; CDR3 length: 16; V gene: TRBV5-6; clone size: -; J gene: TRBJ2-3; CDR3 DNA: TGTGCCAGCAGCTCCAAGGGGGATACCTATTCAGATACGCAGTATTTT; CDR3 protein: CASSSKGDTYSDTQYF
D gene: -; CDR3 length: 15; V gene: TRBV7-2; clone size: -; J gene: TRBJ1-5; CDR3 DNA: TGTGCCAGCAGCTTAGTCGGTAACGGCAATCAGCCCCAGCATTTT; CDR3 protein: CASSLVGNGNQPQHF
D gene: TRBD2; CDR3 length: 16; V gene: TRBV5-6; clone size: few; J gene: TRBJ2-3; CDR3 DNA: TGTGCCAGCAGCTTACGACTAGCGGGAGTTACAGATACGCAGTATTTT; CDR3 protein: CASSLRLAGVTDTQYF
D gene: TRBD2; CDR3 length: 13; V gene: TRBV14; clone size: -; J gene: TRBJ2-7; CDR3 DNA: TGTGCCAGCAGCCGGGACTACGAGTACGAGCAGTACTTC; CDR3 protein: CASSRDYEYEQYF
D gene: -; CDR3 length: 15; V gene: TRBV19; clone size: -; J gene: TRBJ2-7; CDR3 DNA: TGTGCCAGTAGTATAGATCTACAGAACCCCTACGAGCAGTACTTC; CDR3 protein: CASSIDLQNPYEQYF
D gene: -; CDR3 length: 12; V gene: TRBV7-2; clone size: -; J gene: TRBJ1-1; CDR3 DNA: TGTGCCAGCAGCTTCCGAGGGCGTGAAGCTTTCTTT; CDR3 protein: CASSFRGREAFF
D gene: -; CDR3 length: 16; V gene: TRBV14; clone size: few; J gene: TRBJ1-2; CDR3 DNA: TGTGCCAGCAGCCAAGGTGGTGGGGCCCCCTACTATGGCTACACCTTC; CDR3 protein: CASSQGGGAPYYGYTF
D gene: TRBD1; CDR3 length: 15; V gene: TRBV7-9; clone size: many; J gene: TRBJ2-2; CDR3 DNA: TGTGCCAGCAGCCGGGACAGAGAGGCTACCGGGGAGCTGTTTTTT; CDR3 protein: CASSRDREATGELFF
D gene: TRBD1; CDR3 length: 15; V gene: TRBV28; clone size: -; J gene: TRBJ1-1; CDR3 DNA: TGTGCCAGCAGCTCCCGGACAGGGTTAGGCACTGAAGCTTTCTTT; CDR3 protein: CASSSRTGLGTEAFF
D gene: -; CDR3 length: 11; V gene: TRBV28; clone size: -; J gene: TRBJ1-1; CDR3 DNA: TGTGCCAGCAGTTACAGAACTGAAGCTTTCTTT; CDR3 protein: CASSYRTEAFF
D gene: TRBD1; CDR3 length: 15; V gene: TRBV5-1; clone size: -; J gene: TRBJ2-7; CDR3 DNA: TGCGCCAGCAGCGGAGGACAGGGTCGCAACTACGAGCAGTACTTC; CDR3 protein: CASSGGQGRNYEQYF
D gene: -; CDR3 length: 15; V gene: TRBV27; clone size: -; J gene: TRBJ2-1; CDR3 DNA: TGTGCCAGCAGTTTATACTCGGGCGGGAAGAATGAGCAGTTCTTC; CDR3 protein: CASSLYSGGKNEQFF
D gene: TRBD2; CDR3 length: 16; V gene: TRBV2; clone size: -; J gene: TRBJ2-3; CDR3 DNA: TGTGCCAGCGGGCCGGCGGGGAGCGGGGGGGCAGATACGCAGTATTTT; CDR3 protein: CASGPAGSGGADTQYF
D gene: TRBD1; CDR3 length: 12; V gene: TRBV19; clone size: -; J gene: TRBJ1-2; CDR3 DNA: TGTGCCAGCGGGGGACAGGGCCCTGCCTACACCTTC; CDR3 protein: CASGGQGPAYTF
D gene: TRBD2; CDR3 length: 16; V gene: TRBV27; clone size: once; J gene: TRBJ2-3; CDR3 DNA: TGTGCCAGCAGTTTAGAGGGACTAGCGGGCACAGATACGCAGTATTTT; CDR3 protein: CASSLEGLAGTDTQYF
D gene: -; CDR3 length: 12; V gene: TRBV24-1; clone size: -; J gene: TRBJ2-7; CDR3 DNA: TGTGCCACCAGAGGGGACACCTACGAGCAGTACTTC; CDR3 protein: CATRGDTYEQYF
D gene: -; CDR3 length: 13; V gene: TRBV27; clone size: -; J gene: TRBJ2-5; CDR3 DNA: TGTGCCAGCAGCCCATTAGGGGTTGAGACCCAGTACTTC; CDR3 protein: CASSPLGVETQYF
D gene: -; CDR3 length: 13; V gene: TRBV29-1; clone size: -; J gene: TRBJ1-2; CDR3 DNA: TGCAGCGTCAGTTCTGGGGGCAGAGTGGGCTACACCTTC; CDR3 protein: CSVSSGGRVGYTF
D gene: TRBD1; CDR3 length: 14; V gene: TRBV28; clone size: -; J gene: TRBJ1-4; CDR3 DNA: TGTGCCAGCAGGACAGGGTGGCGGGATGAAAAACTGTTTTTT; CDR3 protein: CASRTGWRDEKLFF
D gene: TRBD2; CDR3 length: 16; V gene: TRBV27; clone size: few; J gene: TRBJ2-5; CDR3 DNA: TGTGCCAGCAGTTTATCCCTAGCGGGGCTAAAAGAGACCCAGTACTTC; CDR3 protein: CASSLSLAGLKETQYF
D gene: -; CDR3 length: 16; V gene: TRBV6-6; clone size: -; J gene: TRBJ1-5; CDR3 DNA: TGTGCCAGCAGTTACGGCCGGCTAGACAGTAATCAGCCCCAGCATTTT; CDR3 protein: CASSYGRLDSNQPQHF
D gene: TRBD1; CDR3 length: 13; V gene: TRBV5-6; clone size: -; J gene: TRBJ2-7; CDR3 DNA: TGTGCCTCAGGGGACAGCTTAACCTACGAGCAGTACTTC; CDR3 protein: CASGDSLTYEQYF
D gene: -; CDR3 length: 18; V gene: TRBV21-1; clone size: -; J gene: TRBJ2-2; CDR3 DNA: TGTGCCAGCAGCGCCCCGGGACTAGCGGGGGGGAGCACCGGGGAGCTGTTTTTT; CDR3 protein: CASSAPGLAGGSTGELFF
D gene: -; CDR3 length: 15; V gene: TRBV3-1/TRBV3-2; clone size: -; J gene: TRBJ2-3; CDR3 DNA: TGTGCCAGCAGCCAAGATAGGGGCCCCACAGATACGCAGTATTTT; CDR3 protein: CASSQDRGPTDTQYF
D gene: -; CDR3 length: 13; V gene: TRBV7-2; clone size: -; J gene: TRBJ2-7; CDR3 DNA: TGTGCCAGCAGCTTGGCGGAGGCCTACGAGCAGTACTTC; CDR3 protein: CASSLAEAYEQYF
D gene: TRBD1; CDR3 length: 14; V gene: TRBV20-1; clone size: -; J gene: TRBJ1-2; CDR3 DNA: TGCAGTGCTAGTGAGGGGGCTATGGGCTATGGCTACACCTTC; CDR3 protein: CSASEGAMGYGYTF
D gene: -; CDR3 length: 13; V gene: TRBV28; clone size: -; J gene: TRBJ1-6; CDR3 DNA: TGTGCCGCCTTGGGGGGGGGTGGTTCACCCCTCCACTTT; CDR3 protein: CAALGGGGSPLHF
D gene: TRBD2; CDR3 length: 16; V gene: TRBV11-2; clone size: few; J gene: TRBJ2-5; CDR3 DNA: TGTGCCAGCAGCAAAGCCGCTAGCGGGGGGGAAGAGACCCAGTACTTC; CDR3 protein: CASSKAASGGEETQYF
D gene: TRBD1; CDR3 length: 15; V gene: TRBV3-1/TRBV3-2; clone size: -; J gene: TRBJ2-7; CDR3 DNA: TGTGCCAGCAGCGCCGGGACAGGGGCCAACTACGAGCAGTACTTC; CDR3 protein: CASSAGTGANYEQYF
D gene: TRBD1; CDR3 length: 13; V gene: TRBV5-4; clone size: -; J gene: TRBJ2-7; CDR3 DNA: TGTGCCAGCAGGGACAGGTCCTCCTACGAGCAGTACTTC; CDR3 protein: CASRDRSSYEQYF
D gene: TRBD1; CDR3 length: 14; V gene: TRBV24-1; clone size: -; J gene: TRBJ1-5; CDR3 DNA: TGTGCCACCAGTGATAACAGGGGGCGACAGCCCCAGCATTTT; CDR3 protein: CATSDNRGRQPQHF
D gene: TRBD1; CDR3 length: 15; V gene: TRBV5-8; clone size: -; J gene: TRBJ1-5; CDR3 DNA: TGTGCCAGCAGCTTGACAGGGGTAAGCAATCAGCCCCAGCATTTT; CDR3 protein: CASSLTGVSNQPQHF
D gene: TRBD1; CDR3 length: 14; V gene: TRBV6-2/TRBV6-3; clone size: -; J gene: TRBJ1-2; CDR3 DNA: TGTGCCAGCAGTTACCGACAGGGGAGCTATGGCTACACCTTC; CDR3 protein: CASSYRQGSYGYTF
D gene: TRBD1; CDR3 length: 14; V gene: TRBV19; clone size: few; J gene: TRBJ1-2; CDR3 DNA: TGTGCCAGTAGTATTCCCGGGACAGTCTATGGCTACACCTTC; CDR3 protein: CASSIPGTVYGYTF